This T cell receptor (beta chain) was obtained from a study of blood T cell repertoires in COVID-19. On the study more broadly: The study drew acute and convalescent COVID-19 samples from the United States, Italy and Spain.

This clone has just one count. Repertoires were generated with immunoSEQ multiplex PCR, while TCRdb's copy carries only in-frame clones and drops some. The sample shows approximately 200,000 clones, 88% of them seen only once. J gave up 5 bases and V 9 bases, and 28 bases lay outside the gene matches. The CDR3 covers 21 residues. CDR1 and CDR2 (germline): KGHDR, SFDVKD. V usage is TRBV24-1 and J usage is TRBJ2-7; 12 bases are shared with TRBD2. The specimen was peripheral blood. The source of this sequence is an older man with acute or convalescent COVID-19. The CDR3 nucleotides read TGTGCCACCCAAGAACTCCAACCCAGACTAGCGGGAGCCCTACATGCCGACGAGCAGTACTTC. This translates into CATQELQPRLAGALHADEQYF.